Presented here are 8 T cell receptor beta chains from one specimen sequenced in a study of CD8 T cells in Susac syndrome (dated by TCRdb to about 2019). Receptor amplification or capture employed the immunoSEQ multiplex PCR assay. RNA was extracted using the RNeasy kit, and roughly 0.5 to 1 microgram was reverse transcribed with random hexamers. In-frame beta chains were kept once TCRdb had trimmed the public reads at Q25 with fastp and called clones with MiXCR. Merged by CDR3 protein, the rows form single entries marked with the most common genes and DNA. The sample data list more than 90,000 distinct CDR3 sequences, and around 94% of these were observed just once. The ten largest clonotypes hold approximately 0.097% of the sample. The specimen sequenced was CD4+ T cells from PBMCs. These receptors were taken from a human donor with multiple sclerosis.

This clonotype was observed once. This chain uses TRBV12-3 or TRBV12-4 with TRBJ1-1; possibly TRBD1 for D (6 bases). This CDR3 region has 20 residues. Deletions cut 6 bases from V and 3 bases from J, with 32 bases between. The CDR3 DNA reads TGTGCCAGCAGCCCTGACAGGAGAAGTTCAGGAGGCTTTGATTACACTGAAGCTTTCTTT. It is translated as CASSPDRRSSGGFDYTEAFF.

CDR3 in DNA: TGTGCCAGCAGCCAATCCAGAGCCGGGGTCGGCGCTTTCTTT. Translation: CASSQSRAGVGAFF. The V gene is TRBV3-1, the J gene TRBJ1-1; D not certain. CDR3 length equals 14 residues. CDR1 and CDR2 (germline): LGHDT, YNNKEL (reference sequence). Trimming left V 2 bases short and J 11 bases short, with 18 bases between.

The gene calls are TRBV7-9 and TRBJ2-3; possibly TRBD1 or TRBD2 for D (5 bases each). The CDR3 loop spans 16 amino acids. Germline assignment: CDR1 SEHNR and CDR2 FQNEAQ (reference sequence). Trimming stripped 2 bases from V and 1 base from J, with 13 bases between. The CDR3 DNA follows: TGTGCCAGCAGCTTATATGAGGGGCCTGGCACAGATACGCAGTATTTT. Amino acid sequence: CASSLYEGPGTDTQYF.

The gene calls are TRBV28 and TRBJ2-2, with D unresolved. This CDR3 contains 12 residues. V was pared by 2 bases and J by 7 bases, with 5 bases between. Looked up from germline, CDR1 is MDHEN and CDR2 is SYDVKM. The CDR3 DNA is TGTGCCAGCAGTTTACGTGTCGGGGAGCTGTTTTTT. As protein: CASSLRVGELFF.

This chain links TRBV2 with TRBJ2-2; D is perhaps TRBD1 or TRBD2 (6 bases each). The V gene lost 6 bases and the J gene lost 6 bases, with 11 bases spanning the gap. The CDR3 totals 13 residues. Germline CDR1 is SNHLY and CDR2 is FYNNEI. The CDR3 DNA is TGTGCCAGCAGGAGGGGGGCGGCCGGGGAGCTGTTTTTT. Protein product: CASRRGAAGELFF.

V gene TRBV5-4 combines with J gene TRBJ2-4; no clear D gene. V was clipped by 3 bases and J by 9 bases, with 16 bases between them. CDR1 and CDR2 (germline): SGHNT, YYREEE (reference sequence). This CDR3 spans 14 amino acids. CDR3 residues: CASSSSKGAGIQYF. In nucleotides, the CDR3 is TGTGCCAGCAGCTCGTCAAAGGGCGCCGGCATTCAGTACTTC.

The chain recombines TRBV28 with TRBJ2-7; the match to TRBD1 covers 10 bases. V lost 7 bases, J lost 3 bases, and 6 bases stayed unmatched. Germline V gene sequence: CDR1 MDHEN, CDR2 SYDVKM. This CDR3 is built from 14 residues. CDR3 sequence: CASKVRTGGYEQYF. The CDR3 nucleotides are TGTGCCAGCAAGGTCCGGACAGGGGGCTACGAGCAGTACTTC.

The chain links TRBV29-1 to TRBJ2-3; 8 nucleotides match TRBD1. Germline V CDR1 and CDR2: SQVTM, ANQGSEA. This CDR3 spans 12 amino acids. Trimming at V came to 5 bases and at J to 5 bases, leaving 3 bases not matched to a gene. CDR3 protein: CSVSRGQDTQYF. CDR3 coding DNA: TGCAGCGTTTCCAGGGGGCAAGATACGCAGTATTTT.